Below are 28 T cell receptor beta chains sequenced from a single sample in a study of glioma-infiltrating T cells after dendritic cell vaccination. TCRdb's copy holds only in-frame clones and misses some; the assay was immunoSEQ multiplex PCR. The table records more than 95,000 clones, 90% of them present only once. As for time point: after dendritic cell vaccination, including at tumor progression/relapse. The sample here was blood, taken after dendritic cell vaccination. These receptors originate from a human donor with glioblastoma.

The chain employs TRBV19 and TRBJ2-7; the match to TRBD1 covers 9 bases. CDR3 length equals 15 residues. After removal of 2 bases from V and 5 bases from J, the junction contained 7 bases not matched to a gene. Germline CDR1 LNHDA, CDR2 SQIVND (reference sequence). CDR3 region: CASSIRGQGKNEQYF. The CDR3 DNA follows: TGTGCCAGTAGTATACGAGGACAGGGGAAGAACGAGCAGTACTTC.

This chain links TRBV25-1 with TRBJ1-6; 9 nucleotides line up with TRBD1. The V segment lost 0 bases and the J segment 4 bases; nucleotides outside the gene matches: 7. The CDR3 spans 18 residues. Germline V gives CDR1 MGHDK, CDR2 SYGVNS. The CDR3 DNA is TGTGCCAGCAGTGAATATATTGGGACAGGGTATTATAATTCACCCCTCCACTTT. Encoded protein: CASSEYIGTGYYNSPLHF.

The chain combines TRBV5-1 with TRBJ2-7; TRBD1 matches 7 bases. From germline, CDR1 is SGHRS and CDR2 YFSETQ. The CDR3 sequence is 17 residues long. V lost 4 bases and J lost 0; bases outside the gene matches: 13. CDR3 amino acids: CASSQNPTGLSSYEQYF. CDR3 sequence (DNA): TGCGCCAGCAGCCAAAATCCGACAGGGTTGTCCTCCTACGAGCAGTACTTC.

The V gene is TRBV7-3, the J gene TRBJ2-5, with D possibly matching TRBD2 (5 bases). CDR3 length: 13 amino acids. CDR1 and CDR2 (germline): SGHTA, FQGTGA. V lost 5 bases, J lost 5 bases, and 12 bases lay in between. DNA for the CDR3: TGTGCCAGCAGCCGCGACGGGATCGAGACCCAGTACTTC. Protein: CASSRDGIETQYF.

This rearrangement joins TRBV5-1 to TRBJ2-2, with D perhaps matching TRBD2 (6 bases). The CDR3 runs to 15 residues. V dropped 4 bases and J dropped 7 bases, with 17 bases sitting between them. Per germline, CDR1 SGHRS and CDR2 YFSETQ. The CDR3 region has the DNA TGCGCCAGCAGCCCCGGGACTTATGTGGGCGGGGAGCTGTTTTTT. This gives the protein CASSPGTYVGGELFF.

The chain employs TRBV27 and TRBJ1-1, with 8 positions matching TRBD1. J gave up 1 base and V 2 bases, and 9 bases lay outside the gene matches. The CDR3 is 17 residues long. Germline V CDR1 and CDR2: MNHEY, SMNVEV (reference sequence). The DNA for the CDR3 is TGTGCCAGCAGTTTACGGGCCGGGACAGGTTCGAACACTGAAGCTTTCTTT. Amino acids: CASSLRAGTGSNTEAFF.

This chain uses TRBV6-1 with TRBJ2-1; 8 bases are a match to TRBD2. This CDR3 has 19 residues. Germline V CDR1 and CDR2: MNHNS, SASEGT. Trimming cost V 2 bases and J 4 bases; bases outside gene matches: 16. In DNA, the CDR3 is TGTGCCAGCAGTGAATTCAACTCCTTGGGGCTAGCGGGTTACAATGAGCAGTTCTTC. It yields the protein CASSEFNSLGLAGYNEQFF.

This chain uses TRBV2 with TRBJ1-5; 7 nucleotides line up with TRBD1. Germline V gene data show CDR1 as SNHLY and CDR2 as FYNNEI. CDR3 size: 14 residues. The V gene end was trimmed by 1 base and the J gene end by 6 bases; junction bases not matched to a gene: 3. CDR3 sequence: CASSEEQGSQPQHF. CDR3 DNA: TGTGCCAGCAGTGAAGAACAGGGGAGTCAGCCCCAGCATTTT.

This chain links TRBV6-1 with TRBJ1-5, with D tentatively TRBD1 (6 bases). The CDR3 is made up of 14 amino acids. V lost 6 bases and J lost 5, with 14 bases in between. Per the germline V gene, CDR1 is MNHNS and CDR2 is SASEGT. The CDR3 coding sequence is TGTGCCAGCAGCTGGGGCAGGGGAGATCAGCCCCAGCATTTT. The encoded protein is CASSWGRGDQPQHF.

The J gene is TRBJ2-2, the V gene TRBV7-3; D might be TRBD2 (5 bases). Looked up from germline, CDR1 is SGHTA and CDR2 is FQGTGA. This CDR3 is 16 amino acids long. Between the trimmed V and J ends, which lost 4 bases and 5 bases, there was a span of 17 bases. The CDR3 sequence is CASSSPAGLGTGELFF. As DNA, the CDR3 is TGTGCCAGCAGCTCCCCCGCGGGCTTAGGGACCGGGGAGCTGTTTTTT.

J is TRBJ1-5 and V is TRBV27; 10 bases line up with TRBD1. Germline V gene sequence: CDR1 MNHEY, CDR2 SMNVEV (reference sequence). CDR3 length: 13 residues. V lost 5 bases, J lost 16 bases, and 11 bases stayed unmatched. Here the CDR3 reads CASSPLGTGARHF. The CDR3 nucleotides are TGTGCCAGCAGTCCCCTCGGGACAGGGGCCCGTCATTTT.

The chain recombines TRBV5-1 with TRBJ1-5; weak D call: TRBD1 (6 bases). CDR3 size: 18 residues. Germline values: CDR1 SGHRS, CDR2 YFSETQ. The V end lost 0 bases, the J end lost 7 bases, and 23 bases lay between the germline ends. Here the CDR3 reads CASSLGGRAQRTRQPQHF. CDR3 coding DNA: TGCGCCAGCAGCTTGGGGGGGCGAGCCCAAAGGACCAGGCAGCCCCAGCATTTT.

This sequence joins TRBV16 and TRBJ1-1, with 7 bases fitting TRBD1. V was clipped by 2 bases and J by 10 bases; unmatched bases: 10. The germline V gene encodes CDR1 KGHSY and CDR2 FQNENV. The CDR3 has 14 residues. The CDR3 loop reads CASSQTSGGIGAFF. DNA for the CDR3: TGTGCCAGCAGCCAAACTTCAGGGGGGATCGGAGCTTTCTTT.

CDR3 coding DNA: TGTGCCTGGAGTGTAACCAGGGGGTTCCCGGACCAAGCATCTGAAGCTTTCTTT. Encoded protein: CAWSVTRGFPDQASEAFF. The chain couples TRBV30 to TRBJ1-1, with 7 nucleotides matching TRBD1. Trimming removed 0 bases from V and 6 bases from J; junction bases left unmatched: 19. The CDR3 totals 18 residues. The germline CDR1 and CDR2 sequences are GTSNPN and SVGIG (reference sequence). The full variable domain, with the rest looked up from reference TRBV30 and TRBJ1-1, is SQTIHQWPATLVQPVGSPLSLECTVEGTSNPNLYWYRQAAGRGLQLLFYSVGIGQISSEVPQNLSASRPQDRQFILSSKKLLLSDSGFYLCAWSVTRGFPDQASEAFFGQGTRLTVV.

This chain connects TRBV18 to TRBJ1-1; TRBD1 is a possible D gene (5 bases). V gave up 2 bases and J gave up 1 base, with 14 bases separating them. The germline V gene has CDR1 KGHSH and CDR2 LQKENI. CDR3 size: 16 residues. DNA for the CDR3: TGTGCCAGCTCACCAAGGTCGGCAGGGTCGAACACTGAAGCTTTCTTT. Amino acids: CASSPRSAGSNTEAFF.

On this clone itself: The sample has other DNA sequences that encode this CDR3 too. The chain combines TRBV5-1 with TRBJ2-3, with D possibly TRBD1 on 6 matching bases. Trimming removed 0 bases at V and 1 base at J, with 6 bases between. Germline CDR1 and CDR2: SGHRS and YFSETQ. The CDR3 consists of 14 residues. CDR3 DNA sequence: TGCGCCAGCAGCTTGGACAGGGGCACAGATACGCAGTATTTT. This sequence encodes CASSLDRGTDTQYF.

This rearrangement joins TRBV30 to TRBJ1-4, with TRBD1 matching 7 bases. CDR1 GTSNPN and CDR2 SVGIG come from the germline V gene (reference sequence). The CDR3 covers 16 residues. J was trimmed by 7 bases and V by 2 bases; bases with no gene match: 13. The CDR3 sequence is CAWSKRTGVRIEKLFF. Here the CDR3 DNA reads TGTGCCTGGAGTAAACGCACAGGGGTTCGGATTGAAAAACTGTTTTTT.

The chain is built from TRBV25-1 and TRBJ2-5, with D uncertain. With 9 bases removed from V and 1 base from J, the gap between germline ends came to 15 bases. CDR3 size: 14 residues. Germline V lookup: CDR1 MGHDK, CDR2 SYGVNS. The CDR3 region has the DNA TGTGCCAGACATTATCGGCAGGTCCAAGAGACCCAGTACTTC. Residues: CARHYRQVQETQYF.

This chain joins TRBV7-6 and TRBJ2-7; TRBD1 might be the D (6 bases). With 5 bases removed from V and 5 bases from J, the gap between germline ends came to 19 bases. Germline CDR1 reads SGHVS; CDR2 reads FNYEAQ. This CDR3 comprises 15 residues. This CDR3 reads CASSQTVQGQNEQYF. CDR3 nucleotide sequence: TGTGCCAGCAGCCAAACGGTACAGGGACAAAACGAGCAGTACTTC. Variable domain in full (rest from reference TRBV7-6 and TRBJ2-7): GAGVSQSPRYKVTKRGQDVALRCDPISGHVSLYWYRQALGQGPEFLTYFNYEAQQDKSGLPNDRFSAERPEGSISTLTIQRTEQRDSAMYRCASSQTVQGQNEQYFGPGTRLTVT.

The genes are TRBV6-1 and TRBJ2-7, with D maybe TRBD2 (6 bases). The germline V gene has CDR1 MNHNS and CDR2 SASEGT. Trimming left V 8 bases short and J 0 bases short, with 14 bases between. The CDR3 runs 14 residues. In nucleotides, the CDR3 is TGTGCCAGCCAAAGCGGGCCGAGCTCCTACGAGCAGTACTTC. This translates into CASQSGPSSYEQYF.

The chain recombines TRBV4-1 with TRBJ1-5; 8 nucleotides agree with TRBD1. Germline V gene data show CDR1 as MGHRA and CDR2 as YSYEKL. V lost 4 bases, J lost 2 bases, and 10 bases stayed unmatched. The CDR3 contains 17 residues. CDR3 amino acids: CASSPRKGTGGNQPQHF. CDR3 nucleotides: TGCGCCAGCAGCCCCCGGAAAGGGACAGGAGGCAATCAGCCCCAGCATTTT.

The chain joins TRBV30 to TRBJ2-1; 11 bases match TRBD2. Germline CDR1 reads GTSNPN; CDR2 reads SVGIG (reference sequence). The V gene end was trimmed by 0 bases and the J gene end by 8 bases; junction bases not matched to a gene: 6. The length of the CDR3 is 15 residues. The DNA of the CDR3 is TGTGCCTGGAGTGTTAGCGGGAGGGTCGGGTATGAGCAGTTCTTC. Translated, it gives CAWSVSGRVGYEQFF.

The V call is TRBV6-1, the J call TRBJ1-4; tentative D call: TRBD1 (5 bases). V gave up 4 bases and J gave up 2 bases, with 11 bases separating them. In germline, CDR1 is MNHNS, CDR2 SASEGT. This CDR3 spans 15 amino acids. The CDR3: CASSVQTATNEKLFF. DNA of the CDR3: TGTGCCAGCAGTGTACAGACAGCCACTAATGAAAAACTGTTTTTT.

This clone was recorded a few times. This chain uses TRBV2 with TRBJ1-1; D gene ambiguous. From germline, CDR1 is SNHLY and CDR2 FYNNEI. This CDR3 is 14 amino acids long. With 5 bases removed from V and 0 bases from J, the gap between germline ends came to 10 bases. The CDR3 protein is CASSKQRVNTEAFF. The CDR3 DNA is TGTGCCAGCAGTAAACAGAGAGTGAACACTGAAGCTTTCTTT.

CDR3 in DNA: TGTGCCAGCAGACTCAATGCGAGGGAAGGCGAGCAGTACTTC. This sequence encodes CASRLNAREGEQYF. This chain uses TRBV5-4 with TRBJ2-7, with D possibly TRBD2 on 5 matching bases. Germline V gene lookup returns CDR1 SGHNT and CDR2 YYREEE (reference sequence). The ends were cut back, 5 bases at V and 6 bases at J, with 18 bases in the middle. CDR3 length equals 14 residues. Filled out from reference TRBV5-4 and TRBJ2-7, the complete variable domain reads ETGVTQSPTHLIKTRGQQVTLRCSSQSGHNTVSWYQQALGQGPQFIFQYYREEENGRGNFPPRFSGLQFPNYSSELNVNALELDDSALYLCASRLNAREGEQYFGPGTRLTVT.

The chain recombines TRBV2 with TRBJ2-3; possibly TRBD2 for D (6 bases). V was shortened by 6 bases and J by 5 bases, with 24 bases between the two germline ends. Germline V gene data show CDR1 as SNHLY and CDR2 as FYNNEI. The CDR3 has 17 residues. In DNA form, the CDR3 reads TGTGCCAGCAGGACTCCCCTCGAGGGAGGAAGTTTAGATACGCAGTATTTT. Translating gives CASRTPLEGGSLDTQYF.

The chain links TRBV2 to TRBJ2-5; 10 bases match TRBD2. Germline V lookup: CDR1 SNHLY, CDR2 FYNNEI. V shed 6 bases, J shed 5 bases, and the junction held 12 bases outside the gene matches. The CDR3 has 16 residues. CDR3 in amino acids: CASRGRLAGARETQYF. The CDR3 DNA follows: TGTGCCAGCAGAGGACGTCTAGCGGGAGCGCGTGAGACCCAGTACTTC.

The chain employs TRBV18 and TRBJ1-1; no clear D gene. Germline V gene lookup returns CDR1 KGHSH and CDR2 LQKENI. The CDR3 is 15 amino acids. V was clipped by 0 bases and J by 1 base, with 9 bases between them. Here the CDR3 DNA reads TGTGCCAGCTCACCACCTTCAACGAGGAACACTGAAGCTTTCTTT. Amino acids: CASSPPSTRNTEAFF.